This T cell receptor beta chain was sequenced during a study of tumor-infiltrating lymphocytes in primary liver carcinoma. Germline-derived CDR1 and CDR2 are MGHRA and YSYEKL. The CDR3 sequence is 15 residues long. The V end was cut by 1 base, the J end by 6 bases, with 12 bases between. The researchers produced TCR beta cDNA from 500 to 550 ng total RNA with a constant-region primer. Three nested multiplex PCR rounds of slightly modified ARM-PCR generated TCR beta libraries. Two initial PCR rounds of about 10 cycles each paired TRBV1-TRBV30 forward primers with a C-beta reverse primer. MiXCR was run by TCRdb on the multiplex PCR reads, yielding one entry per CDR3 protein. In the table there are approximately 330,000 distinct CDR3 sequences, less than 75% of which are singletons. Details on this clonotype: This may arise from a read error, as a much more abundant clone is one base away. The conserved phenylalanine or tryptophan normally closing the CDR3 is absent here, so this likely arose from a read error.

Alongside blood RNA obtained from unsorted whole blood, germline DNA was also extracted. V usage is TRBV4-1 and J usage is TRBJ2-2; D remains unclear. Material: peripheral blood. This sequence originates from a man aged 35 to 55 with primary liver carcinoma and hepatitis B virus infection. CDR3 region: CASSQALYMSGELFI. CDR3 in DNA: TGCGCCAGCAGCCAAGCCCTCTATATGTCCGGGGAGCTGTTTATT.